This T cell receptor (beta chain) derives from a study of blood T cell repertoires in COVID-19. Only in-frame clones appear in the TCRdb table, and some are missing; sequencing was by immunoSEQ multiplex PCR. The profile covers some 290,000 clones, with around 90% appearing a single time and approximately 2.9% taken by the ten largest. The CDR3 extends over 13 amino acids. Germline V lookup: CDR1 SGHRS, CDR2 YFSETQ. V was pared by 10 bases and J by 8 bases, with 18 bases between. The chain uses TRBV5-1 and TRBJ1-4; no firm D call. Sequencing was carried out using peripheral blood. The receptor comes from a woman in her thirties with COVID-19, enrolled during active disease. Here the CDR3 reads CASVLFQAEKLFF. The DNA of the CDR3 is TGCGCCTCGGTGTTGTTTCAGGCGGAAAAACTGTTTTTT.